These 7 T cell receptor beta chains originate from one sample sequenced in a study of cytomegalovirus exposure and HLA in healthy donors. PCR primers comprised 60 Vbeta and 13 Jbeta primers. Produced via immunoSEQ multiplex PCR; TCRdb's table is partial and in-frame only. The data contain approximately 88,000 clones, approximately 64% of them singletons. Specimen: PBMCs. These receptors were collected from a man between 60 and 70 years old in good health and CMV-seronegative.

The chain combines TRBV10-3 with TRBJ2-5, with 13 bases that match TRBD2. The CDR3 has 14 amino acids. The V and J ends lost 10 bases and 5 bases, in that order; junction bases with no gene match: 7. Germline CDR1 and CDR2: ENHRY and SYGVKD. In nucleotides, the CDR3 is TGTGCCACCGGACTAGCGGGAGCTTCCGAGACCCAGTACTTC. Amino acid sequence: CATGLAGASETQYF.

V usage is TRBV19 and J usage is TRBJ1-2; a possible D gene is TRBD1 (6 bases). Trimming removed 8 bases at V and 4 bases at J, with 14 bases between. CDR1 is LNHDA, CDR2 SQIVND, per germline (reference sequence). The CDR3 loop spans 13 amino acids. In DNA, the CDR3 is TGTGCCAGTGCAGGGGTAGGGGGCTATGGCTACACCTTC. Protein sequence: CASAGVGGYGYTF.

V is TRBV13 and J is TRBJ2-1; 9 positions match TRBD1. The trim removed 5 bases at V and 9 bases at J, leaving 8 bases unmatched. This CDR3 region has 14 residues. CDR1 and CDR2 from the germline V gene are PRHDT and FYEKMQ (reference sequence). The CDR3 DNA reads as TGTGCCAGCAGCCCCACAGGGGGCTGGGGTGAGCAGTTCTTC. This sequence encodes CASSPTGGWGEQFF.

This clone has a handful of counts. The rearrangement uses TRBV18 and TRBJ2-6; 11 bases fit TRBD2. This CDR3 is built from 19 residues. Germline CDR1 reads KGHSH; CDR2 reads LQKENI. The V gene end was trimmed by 3 bases and the J gene end by 2 bases; junction bases not matched to a gene: 9. The CDR3 region is CASSPFGTSGRPGANVLTF. The CDR3 nucleotides are TGTGCCAGCTCACCTTTTGGCACTAGCGGGAGACCTGGGGCCAACGTCCTGACTTTC. The whole variable domain, filled in from reference TRBV18 and TRBJ2-6, reads NAGVMQNPRHLVRRRGQEARLRCSPMKGHSHVYWYRQLPEEGLKFMVYLQKENIIDESGMPKERFSAEFPKEGPSILRIQQVVRGDSAAYFCASSPFGTSGRPGANVLTFGAGSRLTVL.

CDR3 region: CASTTAGAGAYEQYF. CDR3 nucleotide sequence: TGTGCCAGCACCACGGCCGGAGCGGGAGCCTACGAGCAGTACTTC. The chain couples TRBV28 to TRBJ2-7; TRBD2 agrees at 8 bases. Germline lookup yields CDR1 MDHEN and CDR2 SYDVKM. The V gene end was trimmed by 7 bases and the J gene end by 2 bases; junction bases not matched to a gene: 10. The CDR3 has 15 residues.

This chain links TRBV12-5 with TRBJ2-3, with TRBD1 matching 7 bases. The CDR3 has 13 residues. V lost 2 bases, J lost 4 bases, and 0 bases stayed unmatched. Germline-derived CDR1 and CDR2 are LGHNT and FRNRAP. CDR3: CASGLTGADTQYF. The CDR3 DNA sequence: TGTGCTAGTGGTTTGACAGGGGCAGATACGCAGTATTTT.

This clone was detected a few times. A junction boundary mismatches the germline segment, possibly from a read error. V is TRBV7-7 and J is TRBJ2-3; 8 bases align to TRBD1. Per germline, CDR1 SSHAT and CDR2 FNYEAQ (reference sequence). This CDR3 comprises 14 residues. The CDR3 sequence: CASSPTGDSDTQYF. For the CDR3, the DNA is TGTGCTAGCAGCCCGACAGGGGATTCAGATACGCAGTATTTT.